This T cell receptor (beta chain) appears in the sequencing data of a study of shared clonotypes between healthy human individuals (dated by TCRdb to the early 2020s). Study-level background: A couple of women and three men aged 18 to 49 years were included in the cohort. For each donor, three plates each were used for CD4 naive and CD4 memory, two plates were used for CD8 naive, and one plate was used for CD8 memory. Blood TCR repertoires of a handful of healthy adults were deeply sequenced to estimate repertoire size and the extent of clonotype sharing between individuals. Different laboratories and diverse techniques were used to prepare libraries and sequence TCR repertoires, to increase sequencing depth and limit assay-specific biases. Between about 0.94 and 8.9 billion PBMCs per donor were obtained by leukapheresis.

Comments on this clone: No antigen is known for it. It has no much larger one-base neighbor in the sample; base qualities were not kept.

CD8 naive samples consisted of CD45RO-negative cells that were positively selected for CCR7, yielding a CD45RA+CCR7+ population without TemRA cells. The donors were healthy, HIV-negative adults with no recently reported acute infections or vaccinations. Every donor was a Caucasian adult residing in Nashville, Tennessee, USA. After blood collection by leukapheresis, PBMCs were isolated using Ficoll-Histopaque density gradient centrifugation and then cryopreserved in the vapor phase of liquid nitrogen. Analytical flow cytometry was used to check the purity and quantity of every magnetically sorted T cell population. Genomic DNA was isolated from each sorted fraction and quantified by UV absorbance on a Nanodrop 2000c. The CDR3 contains 15 residues, cysteine and phenylalanine counted. The only DNA kept is the CDR3, 45 bases in frame from the first base. V is cut by 6 bases and J by 1 base, and the space between the germline ends is 12 bases. According to the germline V gene (reference sequence), CDR1 reads LNHDA and CDR2 reads SQIVND.

Overall study outcomes, separate from this receptor: Compared with non-shared clonotypes, clonotypes shared by all four sorted-subset donors had higher generation probabilities. Rarefaction of sorted-subset datasets indicated incomplete sequencing despite the large sequencing depth. Pairwise subsampling led to the expectation that sequencing depth would affect the degree of clonotype sharing among donors. Because the study included a small number of donors, the genetic and exposure-history diversity represented was limited. About 5% of naive CD4, more than 3% of naive CD8, around 2.3% of memory CD4, and over 0.35% of memory CD8 clonotypes were shared across four donors. Sampling was limited to blood, and TCR repertoires in tissue likely differ from TCR repertoires in blood. Naive subsets generally had larger estimated clonotype richness than memory subsets.

Using the deep immunoSEQ assay, multiplex PCR amplified TCR CDR3 regions from genomic DNA. For each cell subset, the extracted genomic DNA was distributed evenly across all wells of several immunoSEQ 96-well plates, and each plate served as one replicate. For sorted subsets, each replicate PCR was loaded with roughly 0.2 ug genomic DNA, equivalent to roughly 30,000 T cell genomes. Purified libraries were measured with a Qubit 3.0 fluorometer, size-checked on a Bioanalyzer 2100, and measured again with the KAPA Library Quantification kit. Every immunoSEQ 96-well plate was sequenced on a separate single-read 150-cycle Illumina NextSeq 550 flow cell. The study's processing was this. Because the immunoSEQ output held only junctional sequences and lacked quality scores, the filtering could not match the filtering applied to full-length reads. Sequences were annotated with PyIR, a Python wrapper for IgBLAST v1.9, using IMGT germline references to assign V/J genes and CDR3. Reads with weak V/J assignments (E-value above 1e-6), missing CDR3, stop codons, out-of-frame junctions, or ambiguous translated residues were removed. A V3J clonotype was defined by an identical inferred V gene, J gene, and CDR3 amino acid sequence. To compute the percentage overlap between repertoires, the number of shared unique clonotypes was divided by the size of the smaller repertoire. Repertoire richness was assessed with RTK rarefaction, the Chao1 estimator, and Recon v2.1 estimates of unobserved clonotypes. OLGA was used to compute generation probabilities for all TCRbeta clonotypes that the gDNA method yielded from four donors. This is the immuneACCESS table as TCRdb keeps it, with only in-frame sequences that have V and J called. A part of the clones is gone; compared with another copy, unresolved V genes explain less than half, and the rest is unexplained. V and J calls and clone size are as listed in that table; D and trimming were resolved from the DNA. The table for this sample lists around 1,900,000 clones; 80% to 95% of them were counted only once. The top ten clones comprise around 1.8% of the sample.

This TCR was sampled from a young man in good health. Some clones in this sample may be carry-over from other donors' samples. The sequenced sample consisted of naive CD8+ T cells from PBMCs. What this sample's cell subset or site label stands for: CD45RA+CCR7+. This chain is built from TRBV19 and TRBJ2-2; 5 matching bases give a weak D call of TRBD2. The bases read TGTGCCAGTAGCCTTGGCGGAGGGAACACCGGGGAGCTGTTTTTT. Protein translation: CASSLGGGNTGELFF.